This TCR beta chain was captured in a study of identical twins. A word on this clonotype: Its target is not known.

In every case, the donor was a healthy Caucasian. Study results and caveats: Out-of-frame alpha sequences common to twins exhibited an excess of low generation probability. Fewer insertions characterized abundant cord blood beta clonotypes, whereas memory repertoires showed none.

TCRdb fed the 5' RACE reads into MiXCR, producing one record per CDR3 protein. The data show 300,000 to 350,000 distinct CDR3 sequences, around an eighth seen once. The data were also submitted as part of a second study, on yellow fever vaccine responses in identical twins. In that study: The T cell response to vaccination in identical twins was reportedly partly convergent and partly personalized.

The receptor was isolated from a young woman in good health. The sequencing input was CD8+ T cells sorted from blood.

The CDR3 DNA sequence: TGTGCCAGCAGTTTACGTGGCGGCAGGGTGGGCAATGAGCAGTTCTTC. It specifies CASSLRGGRVGNEQFF. The chain recombines TRBV27 with TRBJ2-1; the D gene is possibly TRBD1 (5 bases). The CDR3 is 16 amino acids. V was shortened by 2 bases and J by 6 bases, with 17 bases between the two germline ends. CDR1 is MNHEY and CDR2 is SMNVEV in the germline V gene (reference sequence).